This T cell receptor (beta chain) was sequenced during a study of sequential checkpoint blockade in melanoma. Study in general: First-line arms were nivolumab then ipilimumab, or the reverse, randomized 1:1. Maintenance nivolumab came after either treatment sequence.

V lost 3 bases, J lost 4 bases, and 17 bases stayed unmatched. CDR3 size: 19 residues. Looked up from germline, CDR1 is SEHNR and CDR2 is FQNEAQ (reference sequence). Treatment described: randomized to nivolumab then ipilimumab (arm A) or the reverse (arm B). No patient had prior DNA-damaging chemotherapy. Sorted cells were live CD3+CD8+, lacking CD19 and CD56, from PBMCs. TCRdb's table, derived via immunoSEQ multiplex PCR, lists solely in-frame clones and lacks some. The repertoire holds some 14,000 clones, around 77% seen once, with roughly 30% in the top ten. The TCR comes from a human donor with melanoma. The chain employs TRBV7-9 and TRBJ2-1, with 8 nucleotides matching TRBD1. The sequencing here drew on CD8+ T cells sorted from blood (inferred from file names), taken from a patient given nivolumab and ipilimumab in sequence. The CDR3 loop is CASSFTGTGILSAYNEQFF. The CDR3 DNA reads TGTGCCAGCAGCTTTACCGGGACAGGAATTCTCTCTGCTTACAATGAGCAGTTCTTC. Filled out from reference TRBV7-9 and TRBJ2-1, the complete variable domain reads DTGVSQNPRHKITKRGQNVTFRCDPISEHNRLYWYRQTLGQGPEFLTYFQNEAQLEKSRLLSDRFSAERPKGSFSTLEIQRTEQGDSAMYLCASSFTGTGILSAYNEQFFGPGTRLTVL.